This T cell receptor beta chain came from a study of metastatic and nonmetastatic thyroid tumors (TCRdb year 2020). Some background on the complete study: Repertoires from peripheral blood and from tumor or nodule tissue samples of malignant and benign thyroid patients were compared. What the authors observed across the whole study: In both blood and tumor samples, TCR beta diversity was reported to be significantly higher in malignant tumors than in benign nodules.

From the cysteine through the phenylalanine, the CDR3 covers 16 amino acids. The DNA shown is the 48-base CDR3, in frame from base 1. V was cut back by 2 bases and J by 6 bases, leaving a gap of 19 bases between them. Sequences SGHRS (CDR1) and YFSETQ (CDR2) are obtained from the germline V gene. The library came from PCR. Sequencing used an Illumina HiSeq 4000. The TCR beta-chain CDR3 region of each patient was profiled by high-throughput sequencing. The authors' pipeline ran thus. Drawing on CDR3 differences between clinicopathological groups, the researchers built a classifier meant to tell apart patients with distant-metastatic papillary thyroid cancer. Repertoire diversity was assessed with the Shannon index, and tumor-blood repertoire similarity with the Morisita-Horn index. Starting from the raw public reads, TCRdb applied fastp trimming at Q25, assembled clones with MiXCR and retained in-frame beta chains. These V and J calls rely on TCRdb rather than the paper's analysis. The sample data list roughly 35,000 clones, and approximately 17% of these were observed just once. In total, the top ten clones hold over 6% of the sample.

None of the patients had been given any treatment before thyroid surgery. Patient clinical samples collected from about 2012 to 2019 were retrospectively analysed using T-cell receptor beta sequencing. At least ten counts were recorded for this clone. The clone's antigen remains unknown. Base qualities are not recorded, but no much larger clone differs from it by a single base. The chain is assembled from TRBV5-1 and TRBJ2-3, with a weak D call of TRBD1 (6 bases match). The receptor's source is a female donor with papillary thyroid cancer or a benign thyroid nodule (not recorded which). Some clones in this sample may be carry-over from other donors' samples. The specimen sequenced was blood. The CDR3 amino acid sequence is: CASSLGQLRTRDTQYF. The sequenced DNA is TGCGCCAGCAGCTTAGGACAGCTCAGGACCCGGGATACGCAGTATTTT. The CDR3, completed at both ends by the reference TRBV5-1 and TRBJ2-3 genes, gives the full variable domain KAGVTQTPRYLIKTRGQQVTLSCSPISGHRSVSWYQQTPGQGLQFLFEYFSETQRNKGNFPGRFSGRQFSNSRSEMNVSTLELGDSALYLCASSLGQLRTRDTQYFGPGTRLTVL.